These 17 T cell receptor beta chains were sequenced from one sample in a study of T-cell memory formation after mild COVID-19. TCRdb reprocessed the 5' RACE reads with MiXCR, giving one entry per CDR3 protein. The table records around 300,000 distinct CDR3 sequences, around 8% of them present only once. The sample was PBMCs or a T cell subset sorted from them (not recorded which). All receptors come from a man aged 18-30 years who had mild COVID-19 (a few samples of this study predate the infection). Cell type and time point are not known.

This clonotype has just a few counts. This sequence joins TRBV10-3 and TRBJ2-5; 8 positions agree with TRBD1. Per germline, CDR1 ENHRY and CDR2 SYGVKD. The CDR3 consists of 16 residues. Trimming cost V 2 bases and J 5 bases; bases outside gene matches: 10. The CDR3 DNA is TGTGCCATCAGTGAGCAGGGGGCAGGGGGACGGGAGACCCAGTACTTC. Residues: CAISEQGAGGRETQYF.

This clonotype was counted only a few times. The chain employs TRBV7-2 and TRBJ2-2; maybe TRBD2 (5 bases). Per the germline V gene, CDR1 is SGHTA and CDR2 is FQGNSA. The CDR3 is 14 amino acids. V was clipped by 4 bases and J by 1 base, with 7 bases between them. CDR3 coding DNA: TGTGCCAGCAGCTCGGGGATGAACACCGGGGAGCTGTTTTTT. Its protein is CASSSGMNTGELFF.

This clonotype was picked up a small number of times. The chain links TRBV6-5 to TRBJ1-2, with D perhaps matching TRBD1 (5 bases). The CDR3 is made up of 14 amino acids. Germline values: CDR1 MNHEY, CDR2 SVGAGI. Trimming removed 2 bases from V and 8 bases from J, with 15 bases in between. The CDR3 loop reads CASSYGAGIGGYTF. For the CDR3, the DNA is TGTGCCAGCAGTTACGGGGCGGGGATCGGGGGCTACACCTTC.

There are a few counts of this clonotype. V and J are TRBV20-1 and TRBJ2-1; D call uncertain. The V gene's germline CDR1 is DFQATT and CDR2 SNEGSKA (reference sequence). Trimming removed 5 bases at V and 8 bases at J, with 16 bases between. CDR3 length equals 13 residues. The CDR3 region is CSAPNGVTDEQFF. CDR3 DNA: TGCAGTGCTCCTAACGGTGTCACGGATGAGCAGTTCTTC.

This clonotype was found a few times. This chain connects TRBV4-1 to TRBJ2-3; D gene uncertain. Germline assignment: CDR1 MGHRA and CDR2 YSYEKL. Trimming cost V 1 base and J 0 bases, with 5 bases left between them. The CDR3 length is 14 residues. The CDR3, as DNA: TGCGCCAGCAGCCAAGCTCCGAGCACAGATACGCAGTATTTT. It translates to CASSQAPSTDTQYF.

There are a few counts of this clonotype. V and J are TRBV7-2 and TRBJ2-7; 9 nucleotides match TRBD2. In germline, CDR1 is SGHTA, CDR2 FQGNSA. With V trimmed by 2 bases and J by 2 bases, 10 bases remained unmatched. The CDR3 sequence is 17 residues long. For the CDR3, the DNA is TGTGCCAGCAGCTTACTTAGCGGGGGCGACTTCCCCTACGAGCAGTACGTC. This translates into CASSLLSGGDFPYEQYV.

This clonotype has just a few counts. This rearrangement joins TRBV4-1 to TRBJ2-1; D is possibly TRBD1 or TRBD2 (5 bases each). The germline gives CDR1 MGHRA, CDR2 YSYEKL. The CDR3 spans 14 residues. Trimming stripped 5 bases from V and 5 bases from J, with 13 bases between. The CDR3, as DNA: TGCGCCAGCAGCAACCACGTGGGGGACAATGAGCAGTTCTTC. Its protein is CASSNHVGDNEQFF.

This clonotype was found a few times. The gene calls are TRBV7-2 and TRBJ2-6; D gene uncertain. Per the germline V gene, CDR1 is SGHTA and CDR2 is FQGNSA. Deletions cut 5 bases from V and 1 base from J, with 12 bases between. The CDR3 has 16 amino acids. This CDR3 reads CASSVDVYSGANVLTF. CDR3 bases: TGTGCCAGCAGCGTGGACGTATATTCTGGGGCCAACGTCCTGACTTTC.

This clonotype was counted only a few times. J is TRBJ2-4 and V is TRBV4-1; D gene ambiguous. CDR1 MGHRA and CDR2 YSYEKL come from the germline V gene. The CDR3 has 17 amino acids. Trimming pared 2 bases from V and 1 base from J, leaving 15 bases between. CDR3: CASSQPTVTLAKNIQYF. CDR3 DNA sequence: TGCGCCAGCAGCCAACCTACCGTCACGCTCGCCAAAAACATTCAGTACTTC.

This clonotype was recorded a few times. The V gene is TRBV20-1, the J gene TRBJ2-4; 7 bases align to TRBD1. Germline-derived CDR1 and CDR2 are DFQATT and SNEGSKA (reference sequence). The CDR3 extends over 12 amino acids. V was pared by 5 bases and J by 6 bases, with 4 bases of the junction left unmatched. As DNA, the CDR3 is TGCAGTGCTTCTAACAGGGGAAACATTCAGTACTTC. Protein sequence: CSASNRGNIQYF.

This clonotype was recorded at least ten times. The chain joins TRBV20-1 to TRBJ2-3; D remains ambiguous. This CDR3 contains 10 residues. V was clipped by 5 bases and J by 9 bases, with 9 bases between them. Per the germline V gene, CDR1 is DFQATT and CDR2 is SNEGSKA (reference sequence). The chain's CDR3 is CSAEDGTQYF. CDR3 coding DNA: TGCAGTGCTGAGGACGGCACGCAGTATTTT.

A few counts support this clonotype. The chain employs TRBV2 and TRBJ2-1; D may be TRBD2 (7 bases). The CDR3 is made up of 15 amino acids. With 11 bases removed from V and 6 bases from J, the gap between germline ends came to 23 bases. Germline assignment: CDR1 SNHLY and CDR2 FYNNEI. The CDR3 DNA reads TGTGCCGTACGGGGGGCGCCGGGAGAAAGCAATGAGCAGTTCTTC. Its protein product is CAVRGAPGESNEQFF.

This clonotype was found many times. CDR3 in amino acids: CASGPDRTNTEAFF. In DNA form, the CDR3 reads TGCGCCAGCGGACCTGACAGGACGAACACTGAAGCTTTCTTT. The rearrangement uses TRBV5-1 and TRBJ1-1; possibly TRBD1 for D (6 bases). The CDR3 has 14 amino acids. Trimming shortened V by 7 bases and J by 1 base, and 14 bases separated the two germline ends. The V gene's germline CDR1 is SGHRS and CDR2 YFSETQ.

The chain recombines TRBV24-1 with TRBJ2-7, with D unclear. The germline V gene has CDR1 KGHDR and CDR2 SFDVKD. V was pared by 1 base and J by 3 bases, with 6 bases between. This CDR3 region has 13 residues. The CDR3, as DNA: TGTGCCACCAGTGATTTCTGCCACTACGAGCAGTACTTC. Its translation is CATSDFCHYEQYF.

V usage is TRBV5-5 and J usage is TRBJ2-7; 7 nucleotides match TRBD1. The trim removed 3 bases at V and 5 bases at J, leaving 8 bases unmatched. Looked up from germline, CDR1 is SGHKS and CDR2 is YYEKEE (reference sequence). The CDR3 has 14 amino acids. The CDR3 nucleotides are TGTGCCAGCAGCTCAAGGGGGCCATGGGACGAGCAGTACGTC. It codes for CASSSRGPWDEQYV.

This clonotype was found a few times. The J gene is TRBJ1-1, the V gene TRBV12-3 or TRBV12-4, with 9 positions matching TRBD1. The CDR3 has 16 amino acids. V was pared by 7 bases and J by 0 bases, with 9 bases of the junction left unmatched. The CDR3 is CASNTYRGPVNTEAFF. In DNA form, the CDR3 reads TGTGCCAGCAACACGTACAGGGGGCCGGTGAACACTGAAGCTTTCTTT.

The chain recombines TRBV4-3 with TRBJ1-4; D possibly corresponds to TRBD1 (5 bases). The CDR3 has 16 amino acids. The V end lost 1 base, the J end lost 7 bases, and 16 bases lay between the germline ends. CDR1 is LGHNA and CDR2 is YSLEER in the germline V gene. This CDR3 reads CASSQAFGRGSEKLFF. The CDR3 bases are TGCGCCAGCAGCCAAGCCTTCGGCCGGGGGTCTGAAAAACTGTTTTTT.